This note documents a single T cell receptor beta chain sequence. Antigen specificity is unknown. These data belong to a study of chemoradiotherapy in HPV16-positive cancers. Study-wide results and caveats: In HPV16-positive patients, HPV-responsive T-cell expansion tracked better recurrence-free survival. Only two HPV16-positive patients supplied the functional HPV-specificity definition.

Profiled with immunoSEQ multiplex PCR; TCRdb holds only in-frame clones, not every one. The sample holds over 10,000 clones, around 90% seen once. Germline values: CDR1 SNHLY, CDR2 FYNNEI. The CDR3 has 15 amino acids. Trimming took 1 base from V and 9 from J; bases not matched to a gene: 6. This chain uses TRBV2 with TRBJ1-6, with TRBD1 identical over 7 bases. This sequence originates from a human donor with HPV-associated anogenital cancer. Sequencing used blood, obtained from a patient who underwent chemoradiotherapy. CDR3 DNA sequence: TGTGCCAGCAGTGAAGGGTGGGACAGTGTTTCACCCCTCCACTTT. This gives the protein CASSEGWDSVSPLHF. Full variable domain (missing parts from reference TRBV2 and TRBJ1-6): EPEVTQTPSHQVTQMGQEVILRCVPISNHLYFYWYRQILGQKVEFLVSFYNNEISEKSEIFDDQFSVERPDGSNFTLKIRSTKLEDSAMYFCASSEGWDSVSPLHFGNGTRLTVT.